This is a list of T cell receptor beta chains from one sample in a study of T-cell memory formation after mild COVID-19. Using its own MiXCR run on the 5' RACE reads, TCRdb lists one record per CDR3 protein. Among roughly 100,000 distinct CDR3 sequences listed, approximately 13% were seen once. Material: PBMCs or a T cell subset sorted from them (not recorded which). These receptors were taken from an adult woman who had mild COVID-19 (a few samples of this study predate the infection). Cell type and time point are not known. The CDR3 runs from the conserved cysteine through the conserved F or W. Size is stated for part of the rows, as once, few or many counts, or as a class when the clone is expanded.

v_call	j_call	clone_size	cdr3_aa
TRBV5-6	TRBJ2-7	many	CASSPGQGGSYEQYF
TRBV12-3/TRBV12-4	TRBJ2-5	few	CASSFRQGAQETQYF
TRBV6-5	TRBJ1-2	few	CASSPGERSEGYTF
TRBV13	TRBJ2-7	NA	CASSPPPGQLYEQYF
TRBV12-5	TRBJ1-1	NA	CASGFFVGGGNDTEAFF
TRBV25-1	TRBJ2-3	few	CASSPGTTDTQYF
TRBV11-3	TRBJ2-7	NA	CASSLGENGLFPYEQYF
TRBV6-5	TRBJ2-2	many	CASSYVGERTGELFF
TRBV6-5	TRBJ2-7	NA	CASSYADPGLNYEQYF
TRBV7-2	TRBJ1-2	NA	CASSFNSPHYGYTF
TRBV4-3	TRBJ1-1	NA	CASSQGQGALGTEAFF
TRBV7-8	TRBJ2-3	few	CASSLGRVTDTQYF
TRBV6-5	TRBJ2-7	NA	CASSFGTGMVEQYF
TRBV19	TRBJ2-1	NA	CASSIERLARGNEQFF
TRBV19	TRBJ2-3	many	CASSMTVTSTDTQYF
TRBV29-1	TRBJ2-1	NA	CSVDPLAGRNEQFF
TRBV15	TRBJ1-2	NA	CATSRHGESYYGYTF
TRBV29-1	TRBJ1-1	NA	CSVEAGGNTEAFF
TRBV6-1	TRBJ2-1	few	CASSVSLGLGTDHNEQFF
TRBV25-1	TRBJ2-1	NA	CASGSWLIQFF
TRBV10-3	TRBJ2-7	NA	CAISSAGGSDEQYF
TRBV6-5	TRBJ2-1	NA	CASSYGVGSYNEQFF
TRBV5-5	TRBJ2-1	NA	CASSLGGAFEQFF
TRBV4-3	TRBJ2-1	few	CASSQDWEESYNEQFF
TRBV29-1	TRBJ1-1	NA	CSVDLGGNTEAFF
TRBV13	TRBJ2-2	NA	CASRSLAWNTGELFF
TRBV7-9	TRBJ2-7	few	CASSIQGAAYEQYF
TRBV5-1	TRBJ2-7	few	CASSLAGTSSYEQYF
TRBV18	TRBJ1-6	NA	CASSPTLDRTYNSPLHF
TRBV5-1	TRBJ2-7	NA	CASSLARQGSYEQYF
TRBV29-1	TRBJ1-2	few	CSVEDWEVDSPYGYTF
TRBV12-3/TRBV12-4	TRBJ2-3	NA	CASSAVQADTQYF